This entry is about one T cell receptor beta chain. With V trimmed by 1 base and J by 5 bases, 7 bases remained unmatched. The length of the CDR3 is 16 residues. Per germline, CDR1 SGHAT and CDR2 FQDESV (reference sequence). These data belong to a study of blood T cell repertoires in COVID-19. TCRdb's table, derived via immunoSEQ multiplex PCR, lists solely in-frame clones and lacks some. The sample shows around 250,000 clones, roughly four fifths of them seen only once. What the recovered Cohort 3 donors had was two negative PCRs, clearance, or symptom resolution. This chain links TRBV11-1 with TRBJ1-5; TRBD1 matches at 8 bases. Sequencing used PBMCs or T cells enriched from blood (not recorded which). The clonotype originates from a man aged 50-59 years who had recovered from COVID-19. The CDR3, as DNA: TGTGCCAGCAGCTTAGAAAGGGGACAGGCAGATCAGCCCCAGCATTTT. Residues: CASSLERGQADQPQHF.